This record looks at one T cell receptor (beta chain) sequence and its context. Its antigen is as yet unknown. Profiling relied on immunoSEQ multiplex PCR, and the TCRdb table lists in-frame clones only, not all of them. The sample lists over 50,000 clones; 70% to 90% were seen once. These data belong to a study of OX40 agonist ivuxolimab in advanced cancers. Whole-study results and caveats: Clonal expansion by week 6 occurred in CD4+ and CD8+ blood T cells (at 0.1 to 3.0 mg/kg). In CD8+ T cells, expanded clones were on average more numerous than in CD4+. The investigators did not determine what antigen specificity the expanded peripheral T cells had.

The V gene's germline CDR1 is MNHNS and CDR2 SASEGT. Trimming took 7 bases from V and 2 from J, leaving 8 bases between them. This CDR3 has 13 residues. Sequencing was performed on CD4+ or CD8+ T cells sorted from blood, taken in a trial of the OX40 agonist ivuxolimab. The sequence derives from an adult with an advanced solid tumor such as melanoma, head and neck, liver or kidney cancer. This rearrangement joins TRBV6-1 to TRBJ2-2; no clear D gene. The CDR3 DNA is TGTGCCAGCATTGCTCCCAACACCGGGGAGCTGTTTTTT. Amino acid sequence: CASIAPNTGELFF.